Below, one T cell receptor beta chain is given with its context. RNA was extracted with the RNeasy kit, and a quantity of roughly 0.5 to 1 ug was reverse transcribed using random hexamers. Amplification of TCR beta CDR3 used immunoSEQ multiplex PCR across 54 Vbeta and 13 Jbeta. One entry per CDR3 protein results from TCRdb running MiXCR on the immunoSEQ multiplex PCR reads. The sample includes over 120,000 distinct CDR3 sequences, around 94% of them seen just once. This sample was included in a study of CD8 T cells in Susac syndrome. CDR1 is SEHNR, CDR2 FQNEAQ, per germline (reference sequence). Losses at the gene ends were 3 bases for V and 4 bases for J; bases not matched to a gene: 11. The CDR3 contains 17 residues. CD8+ and CD4+ T cells from blood underwent TCR beta sequencing. Controls were drawn from healthy donors and were matched for age and sex. TEMRA cells were FACS-enriched, while CD8+ and CD4+ T cells were negatively isolated.

This chain uses TRBV7-9 with TRBJ2-1; 8 positions agree with TRBD2. Sequencing input: CD4+ T cells from PBMCs. This TCR was recovered from a human donor in good health. The CDR3 sequence: CASSLKREPRAYNEQFF. The CDR3 nucleotides are TGTGCCAGCAGCTTGAAGCGGGAGCCGCGGGCTTACAATGAGCAGTTCTTC.